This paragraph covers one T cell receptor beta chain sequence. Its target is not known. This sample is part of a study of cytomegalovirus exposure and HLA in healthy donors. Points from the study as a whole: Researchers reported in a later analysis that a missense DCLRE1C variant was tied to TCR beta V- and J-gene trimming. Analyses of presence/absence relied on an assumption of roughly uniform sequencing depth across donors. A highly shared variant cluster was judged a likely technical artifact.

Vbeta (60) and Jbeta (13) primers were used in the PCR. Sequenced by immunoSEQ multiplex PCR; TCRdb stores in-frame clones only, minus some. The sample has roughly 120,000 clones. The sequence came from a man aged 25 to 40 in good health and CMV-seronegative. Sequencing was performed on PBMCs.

CDR3 in amino acids: CASSFPGGSNSGTQYF. The CDR3 coding sequence is TGTGCCAGCAGCTTCCCAGGGGGCAGTAATAGTGGTACGCAGTATTTT. This chain uses TRBV7-3 with TRBJ2-3, with 8 nucleotides matching TRBD1. Germline V gene sequence: CDR1 SGHTA, CDR2 FQGTGA. The CDR3 is 16 amino acids. After removal of 3 bases from V and 8 bases from J, the junction contained 13 bases not matched to a gene.